Listed here is a single TCR beta chain. The antigen remains unidentified. These data originate in a study of shared clonotypes between healthy human individuals. Study-level findings and limits: Despite large depth, rarefaction showed incomplete sorted-subset sequencing. Some clonotypes were shared by all four sorted-subset donors, while others were not shared. The non-shared ones had lower generation probabilities than the shared ones.

The split of CD4+ cells yielded CD45RA+ naive and CD45RA-negative memory subsets. TCRdb's copy holds only in-frame clones and misses some; the assay was immunoSEQ multiplex PCR. In the table there are a few million clones, 93% of which are singletons. The CDR3 contains 13 residues. Germline V gene lookup returns CDR1 SGHTA and CDR2 FQGNSA. With 5 bases removed from V and 9 bases from J, the gap between germline ends came to 14 bases. The sample taken for sequencing was naive CD4+ T cells from PBMCs. The subset here: CD45RA+ positively selected. This chain joins TRBV7-2 and TRBJ2-1; the D is unclear. The TCR sequence derives from a man younger than 35 in good health. Some clones in this sample may be carry-over from other donors' samples. In DNA form, the CDR3 reads TGTGCCAGCAGCCTTCGCAGCTCCGTTGAGCAGTTCTTC. Its translation: CASSLRSSVEQFF.